This TCR beta chain appears in the sequencing data of a study of T cells in Graves' hyperthyroidism and ophthalmopathy. Using RNA transcripts as the source, TCR beta CDR3 regions were amplified. HTBI primers were the set used in a first-round RT-PCR of the TCR CDR3. Via MiXCR, TCRdb re-called the multiplex PCR reads, giving one row per CDR3 protein. Here the sample spans approximately 250,000 distinct CDR3 sequences, about 25% being singletons. The CDR3 contains 13 residues. CDR1 and CDR2 from the germline V gene are MNHNS and SASEGT. Germline trimming cut 3 bases from V and 9 bases from J; bases unmatched to any gene: 2. Whole-study results and caveats: Separation of ophthalmopathy from stable hyperthyroidism was achieved by a 13 V-J model. For ophthalmopathy, model prediction preceded onset by a median about six months.

This clonotype was detected ten times or more. As yet, its antigen is unknown. Uncontrolled infection, other autoimmune disease, pregnancy or lactation disqualified patients from enrolment. This chain joins TRBV6-1 and TRBJ1-6; 7 bases map to TRBD1. The sample was blood. The sequence came from a woman aged 40 to 50 with Graves' ophthalmopathy. This CDR3 reads CASSDTGVSPLHF. Written as DNA, the CDR3 is TGTGCCAGCAGTGATACAGGGGTTTCACCCCTCCACTTT.